The rows below give T cell receptor beta chains drawn from one sample of a study of OX40 agonist ivuxolimab in advanced cancers. Produced via immunoSEQ multiplex PCR; TCRdb's table is partial and in-frame only. The profile covers more than 55,000 clones, with approximately 81% appearing a single time and 5.5% to 7% taken by the ten largest. The material was CD4+ or CD8+ T cells sorted from blood, obtained in a trial of the OX40 agonist ivuxolimab. Every receptor here comes from an adult with an advanced solid tumor such as melanoma, head and neck, liver or kidney cancer. The CDR3 runs from the conserved cysteine through the conserved F or W. A D gene is named only where the DNA matches it firmly. Size tells how often a clone was seen (once, few, many) or the class of an expanded clone, and some rows leave it out.

size: NA
J: TRBJ1-3
V: TRBV28
D: NA
CDR3: CASSLPRLSSGNTIYF
DNA: TGTGCCAGCAGTTTGCCAAGGCTCAGCTCTGGAAACACCATATATTTT

size: NA
J: TRBJ2-5
V: TRBV2
D: TRBD2
CDR3: CASSLTSDQETQYF
DNA: TGTGCCAGCAGCCTAACTAGCGACCAAGAGACCCAGTACTTC

size: NA
J: TRBJ2-1
V: TRBV19
D: NA
CDR3: CASSLSWTAYNEQFF
DNA: TGTGCCAGTAGTCTGAGCTGGACAGCCTACAATGAGCAGTTCTTC

size: NA
J: TRBJ2-3
V: TRBV7-6
D: TRBD1
CDR3: CASSGTGALIDTQYF
DNA: TGTGCCAGCAGCGGGACAGGGGCCTTGATCGATACGCAGTATTTT

size: NA
J: TRBJ1-1
V: TRBV4-1
D: NA
CDR3: CASSQDPTGDTEAFF
DNA: TGCGCCAGCAGCCAAGATCCAACGGGGGACACTGAAGCTTTCTTT

size: NA
J: TRBJ2-7
V: TRBV27
D: NA
CDR3: CASSSYRVHYEQYF
DNA: TGTGCCAGCAGTTCTTACAGGGTCCACTACGAGCAGTACTTC

size: once
J: TRBJ1-2
V: TRBV15
D: NA
CDR3: CATSNGREPNYGYTF
DNA: TGTGCCACCAGCAATGGCCGGGAACCTAACTATGGCTACACCTTC

size: NA
J: TRBJ1-1
V: TRBV11-2
D: NA
CDR3: CASSPRSNTEAFF
DNA: TGTGCCAGCAGCCCCCGGTCGAACACTGAAGCTTTCTTT

size: NA
J: TRBJ1-1
V: TRBV6-4
D: NA
CDR3: CASRIPGPRKGYTEAFF
DNA: TGTGCCAGCAGGATCCCGGGACCGCGGAAGGGATACACTGAAGCTTTCTTT

size: NA
J: TRBJ2-2
V: TRBV25-1
D: NA
CDR3: CASSEYILTGELFF
DNA: TGTGCCAGCAGTGAATATATTCTGACCGGGGAGCTGTTTTTT

size: NA
J: TRBJ1-2
V: TRBV28
D: NA
CDR3: CASSRSYGYTF
DNA: TGTGCCAGCAGTCGCAGCTATGGCTACACCTTC

size: once
J: TRBJ2-1
V: TRBV7-2
D: TRBD2
CDR3: CASSLVGTSGNNEQFF
DNA: TGTGCCAGCAGCTTAGTTGGGACTAGCGGAAACAATGAGCAGTTCTTC

size: NA
J: TRBJ2-3
V: TRBV21-1
D: NA
CDR3: CASSKLRGHSGDTQYF
DNA: TGTGCCAGCAGCAAACTGCGGGGGCACTCCGGCGATACGCAGTATTTT

size: NA
J: TRBJ2-1
V: TRBV4-3
D: TRBD2
CDR3: CASSSLAGSYNEQFF
DNA: TGCGCCAGCAGCTCATTAGCGGGGTCCTACAATGAGCAGTTCTTC

size: once
J: TRBJ1-2
V: TRBV29-1
D: NA
CDR3: CSVGLGDGYTF
DNA: TGCAGCGTTGGACTGGGGGATGGCTACACCTTC

size: NA
J: TRBJ1-1
V: TRBV5-1
D: NA
CDR3: CASSPGELAGTEAFF
DNA: TGCGCCAGCAGCCCAGGGGAGCTGGCGGGCACTGAAGCTTTCTTT